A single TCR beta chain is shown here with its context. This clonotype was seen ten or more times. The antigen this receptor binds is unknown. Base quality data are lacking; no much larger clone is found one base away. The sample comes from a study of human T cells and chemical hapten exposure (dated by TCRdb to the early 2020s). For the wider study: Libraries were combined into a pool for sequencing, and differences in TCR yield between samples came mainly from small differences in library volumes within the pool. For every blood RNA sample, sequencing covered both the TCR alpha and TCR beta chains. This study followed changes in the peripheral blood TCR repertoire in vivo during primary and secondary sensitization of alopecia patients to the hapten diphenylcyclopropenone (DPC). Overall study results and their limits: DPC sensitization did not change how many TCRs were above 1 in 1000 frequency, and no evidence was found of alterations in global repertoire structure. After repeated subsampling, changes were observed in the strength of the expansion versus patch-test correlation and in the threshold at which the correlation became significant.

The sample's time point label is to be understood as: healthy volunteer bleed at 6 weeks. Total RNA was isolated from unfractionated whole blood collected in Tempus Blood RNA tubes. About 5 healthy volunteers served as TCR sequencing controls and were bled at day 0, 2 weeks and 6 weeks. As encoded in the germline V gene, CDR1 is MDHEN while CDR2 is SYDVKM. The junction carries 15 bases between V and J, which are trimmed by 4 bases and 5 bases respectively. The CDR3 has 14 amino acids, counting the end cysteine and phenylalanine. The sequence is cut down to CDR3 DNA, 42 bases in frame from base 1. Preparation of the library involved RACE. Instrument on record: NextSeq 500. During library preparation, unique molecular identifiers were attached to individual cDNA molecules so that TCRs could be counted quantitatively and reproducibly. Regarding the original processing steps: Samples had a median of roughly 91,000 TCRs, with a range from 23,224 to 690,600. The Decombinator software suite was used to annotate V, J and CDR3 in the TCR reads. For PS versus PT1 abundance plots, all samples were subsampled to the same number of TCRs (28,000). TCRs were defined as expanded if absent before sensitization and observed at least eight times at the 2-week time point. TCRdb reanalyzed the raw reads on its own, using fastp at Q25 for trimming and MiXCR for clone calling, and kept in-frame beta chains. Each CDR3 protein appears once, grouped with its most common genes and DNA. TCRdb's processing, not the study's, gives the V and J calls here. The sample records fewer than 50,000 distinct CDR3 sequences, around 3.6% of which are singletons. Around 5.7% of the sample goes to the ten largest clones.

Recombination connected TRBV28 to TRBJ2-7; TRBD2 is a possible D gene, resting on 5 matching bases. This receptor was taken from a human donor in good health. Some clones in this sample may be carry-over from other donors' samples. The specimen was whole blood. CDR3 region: CASSSGLLPNEQYF. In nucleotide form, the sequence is TGTGCCAGCAGTTCGGGATTACTACCAAACGAGCAGTACTTC. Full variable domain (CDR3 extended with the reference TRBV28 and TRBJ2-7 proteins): DVKVTQSSRYLVKRTGEKVFLECVQDMDHENMFWYRQDPGLGLRLIYFSYDVKMKEKGDIPEGYSVSREKKERFSLILESASTNQTSMYLCASSSGLLPNEQYFGPGTRLTVT.